The next 28 T cell receptor beta chains were all read from a single sample in a study of blood T cell repertoires in COVID-19. Libraries were prepared by immunoSEQ multiplex PCR; TCRdb keeps only in-frame clonotypes and omits some of them. The data show over 300,000 clones, approximately 90% seen once. Specimen: PBMCs or T cells enriched from blood (not recorded which). Receptors were obtained from a woman aged 40 to 55 who had recovered from COVID-19.

The gene calls are TRBV19 and TRBJ1-1; D not certain. The CDR3 sequence is 13 residues long. Germline CDR1 reads LNHDA; CDR2 reads SQIVND (reference sequence). The ends were cut back, 6 bases at V and 3 bases at J, with 11 bases in the middle. CDR3 sequence reads: CASSPGWDTEAFF. The CDR3 DNA is TGTGCCAGTAGCCCCGGGTGGGACACTGAAGCTTTCTTT. The full variable domain, completed using reference TRBV19 and TRBJ1-1, is DGGITQSPKYLFRKEGQNVTLSCEQNLNHDAMYWYRQDPGQGLRLIYYSQIVNDFQKGDIAEGYSVSREKKESFPLTVTSAQKNPTAFYLCASSPGWDTEAFFGQGTRLTVV.

The chain is built from TRBV11-3 and TRBJ2-5, with D possibly matching TRBD1 (6 bases). Per the germline V gene, CDR1 is SGHNT and CDR2 is YENEEA. Deletions cut 4 bases from V and 3 bases from J, with 12 bases between. The CDR3 covers 14 residues. The CDR3 sequence: CASSSRDKEETQYF. The CDR3 bases are TGTGCCAGCAGCTCGAGGGACAAAGAAGAGACCCAGTACTTC.

The chain employs TRBV13 and TRBJ2-5, with 8 bases that match TRBD1. The CDR3 sequence is 15 residues long. The germline gives CDR1 PRHDT, CDR2 FYEKMQ (reference sequence). The V segment lost 5 bases and the J segment 5 bases; nucleotides outside the gene matches: 10. This chain's CDR3 is CASSPLDRVLETQYF. In DNA form, the CDR3 reads TGTGCCAGCAGCCCCCTGGACAGGGTTTTGGAGACCCAGTACTTC.

The V gene is TRBV18, the J gene TRBJ1-5, with TRBD1 identical over 7 bases. Germline CDR1 is KGHSH and CDR2 is LQKENI. V lost 6 bases, J lost 2 bases, and 10 bases stayed unmatched. This CDR3 region has 16 residues. CDR3 nucleotide sequence: TGTGCCAGCTCCCAGGACAGGCCGGGGGGCAATCAGCCCCAGCATTTT. Protein sequence: CASSQDRPGGNQPQHF. The entire variable domain, with the rest obtained from reference TRBV18 and TRBJ1-5, is as follows: NAGVMQNPRHLVRRRGQEARLRCSPMKGHSHVYWYRQLPEEGLKFMVYLQKENIIDESGMPKERFSAEFPKEGPSILRIQQVVRGDSAAYFCASSQDRPGGNQPQHFGDGTRLSIL.

This chain joins TRBV5-4 and TRBJ1-2; 10 bases line up with TRBD1. Germline V gene sequence: CDR1 SGHNT, CDR2 YYREEE (reference sequence). The CDR3 extends over 15 amino acids. Trimming removed 0 bases from V and 10 bases from J; junction bases left unmatched: 9. The CDR3 DNA is TGTGCCAGCAGCTTGGTGGTGACAGGGGGCTTAGACTACACCTTC. Its protein product is CASSLVVTGGLDYTF.

J is TRBJ1-1 and V is TRBV18; D ambiguous. The CDR3 has 13 amino acids. Germline V gives CDR1 KGHSH, CDR2 LQKENI. V was trimmed by 2 bases and J by 8 bases, leaving 12 bases between them. CDR3 region: CASSPIGEPEAFF. For the CDR3, the DNA is TGTGCCAGCTCACCAATCGGGGAGCCCGAAGCTTTCTTT.

The gene calls are TRBV5-1 and TRBJ2-5, with 12 bases that match TRBD1. The V gene end was trimmed by 2 bases and the J gene end by 5 bases; junction bases not matched to a gene: 7. The length of the CDR3 is 16 residues. Germline loops: CDR1 SGHRS, CDR2 YFSETQ. CDR3: CASSFGTGGTGETQYF. The CDR3 coding sequence is TGCGCCAGCAGCTTCGGGACAGGGGGCACAGGGGAGACCCAGTACTTC.

The CDR3 loop is CASSQVADVRGPNTEAFF. CDR3 nucleotides: TGCGCCAGCAGCCAAGTAGCCGACGTGAGGGGGCCGAACACTGAAGCTTTCTTT. The V call is TRBV4-3, the J call TRBJ1-1; 7 nucleotides align to TRBD1. Germline trimming cut 1 base from V and 1 base from J; bases unmatched to any gene: 12. The germline gives CDR1 LGHNA, CDR2 YSLEER. This CDR3 is built from 18 residues.

This rearrangement joins TRBV7-3 to TRBJ2-2; TRBD2 is a possible D gene (6 bases). The CDR3 consists of 16 residues. Germline V lookup: CDR1 SGHTA, CDR2 FQGTGA. The V and J ends lost 5 bases and 6 bases respectively, with 19 bases between them. The CDR3 spells CASSPGGRMLPGELFF. For the CDR3, the DNA is TGTGCCAGCAGCCCCGGGGGAAGGATGTTACCCGGGGAGCTGTTTTTT.

The chain combines TRBV5-1 with TRBJ1-2; TRBD1 agrees at 7 bases. Germline V CDR1 and CDR2: SGHRS, YFSETQ. V lost 4 bases to trimming and J lost 8 bases; unmatched junction nucleotides: 5. The CDR3 length is 12 residues. CDR3: CASSSTGEGYTF. The CDR3 DNA is TGCGCCAGCAGCAGCACAGGGGAGGGCTACACCTTC.

The rearrangement joins TRBV4-1 to TRBJ2-1; 14 bases are shared with TRBD2. V shed 4 bases and J 10 bases; nucleotides not matched to a gene: 9. Germline CDR1 MGHRA, CDR2 YSYEKL. The CDR3 is 16 residues long. CDR3 in DNA: TGCGCCAGCAGCCCCACCCGACTAGCGGGGGGGCGGGAGCAGTTCTTC. Translation: CASSPTRLAGGREQFF.

The rearrangement uses TRBV5-6 and TRBJ1-1, with 8 bases lining up with TRBD1. J lost 4 bases, V lost 1 base, and 3 bases had no gene match. The length of the CDR3 is 14 residues. CDR1 and CDR2 from the germline V gene are SGHDT and YYEEEE. CDR3 sequence (DNA): TGTGCCAGCAGCTTGCAGGGGGCGGGCACTGAAGCTTTCTTT. Amino acids: CASSLQGAGTEAFF.

This chain uses TRBV2 with TRBJ2-1, with 11 bases that match TRBD1. From germline, CDR1 is SNHLY and CDR2 FYNNEI. Trimming removed 6 bases from V and 3 bases from J; junction bases left unmatched: 7. The CDR3 is 16 amino acids. This chain's CDR3 is CASRGGTGGIYNEQFF. In nucleotides, the CDR3 is TGTGCCAGCAGGGGCGGGACAGGGGGGATCTACAATGAGCAGTTCTTC.

The V and J genes are TRBV7-8 and TRBJ2-1, with a possible D match to TRBD2 (6 bases). The CDR3 sequence is 16 residues long. Trimming took off 3 bases at V and 0 bases at J, with 12 bases between the two ends. CDR1 and CDR2 (germline): SGHVS, FQNEAQ. The CDR3 is CASSLEGAGSYNEQFF. CDR3 nucleotides: TGTGCCAGCAGCTTGGAGGGAGCGGGCTCCTACAATGAGCAGTTCTTC.

This chain joins TRBV12-3 or TRBV12-4 and TRBJ2-3; 7 bases are shared with TRBD2. There are 13 residues in the CDR3. Trimming removed 3 bases from V and 6 bases from J; junction bases left unmatched: 3. The CDR3 nucleotides are TGTGCCAGCAGTTTTAGGGACTACGATACGCAGTATTTT. Translation: CASSFRDYDTQYF.

The V gene is TRBV27, the J gene TRBJ2-7; 10 positions match TRBD2. Per germline, CDR1 MNHEY and CDR2 SMNVEV (reference sequence). The junction had 6 bases not matched to a gene; V was cut back by 6 bases and J by 1 base. The CDR3 has 15 amino acids. In DNA form, the CDR3 reads TGTGCCAGCAGCATAGCGGGAGGTAATTCCTACGAGCAGTACTTC. It translates to CASSIAGGNSYEQYF.

This rearrangement joins TRBV9 to TRBJ2-7, with a possible D match to TRBD2 (7 bases). There are 15 residues in the CDR3. V dropped 0 bases and J dropped 0 bases, with 10 bases sitting between them. CDR1 and CDR2 from the germline V gene are SGDLS and YYNGEE. The CDR3 here is CASSVDGGLSYEQYF. The CDR3 DNA is TGTGCCAGCAGCGTAGACGGGGGGCTCTCCTACGAGCAGTACTTC.

The rearrangement joins TRBV28 to TRBJ1-1, with TRBD1 as a possible D gene (6 bases). CDR1 is MDHEN and CDR2 is SYDVKM in the germline V gene. This CDR3 is built from 14 residues. The V end was cut by 6 bases, the J end by 1 base, with 12 bases between. The CDR3 is CASREGTQNTEAFF. Here the CDR3 DNA reads TGTGCCAGCAGGGAAGGGACACAGAACACTGAAGCTTTCTTT.

V and J are TRBV2 and TRBJ1-3, with D unclear. Germline V CDR1 and CDR2: SNHLY, FYNNEI. This CDR3 is built from 14 residues. V dropped 4 bases and J dropped 0 bases, with 7 bases sitting between them. The CDR3 DNA sequence: TGTGCCAGCAGTGTATTCTCCTCTGGAAACACCATATATTTT. It yields the protein CASSVFSSGNTIYF. The full variable domain, with the rest looked up from reference TRBV2 and TRBJ1-3, is EPEVTQTPSHQVTQMGQEVILRCVPISNHLYFYWYRQILGQKVEFLVSFYNNEISEKSEIFDDQFSVERPDGSNFTLKIRSTKLEDSAMYFCASSVFSSGNTIYFGEGSWLTVV.

This clone was detected only a few times. The rearrangement links TRBV3-1 (or the pseudogene TRBV3-2) to TRBJ2-7; maybe TRBD2 (5 bases). The germline V and J ends were trimmed by 2 bases and 5 bases, with 13 bases remaining between them. The germline CDR1 and CDR2 sequences are LGHDT and YNNKEL (reference sequence). The CDR3 is made up of 14 amino acids. This chain's CDR3 is CASSQRSVRDEQYF. DNA for the CDR3: TGTGCCAGCAGCCAAAGATCGGTGCGGGACGAGCAGTACTTC.

The CDR3 spells CASSASYEQYF. CDR3 DNA sequence: TGTGCCAGCAGCGCCAGTTACGAGCAGTACTTC. V and J are TRBV11-2 and TRBJ2-7, with D hard to call. With 5 bases removed from V and 4 bases from J, the gap between germline ends came to 6 bases. CDR1 is SGHAT and CDR2 is FQNNGV in the germline V gene. The CDR3 spans 11 residues.

The chain uses TRBV7-9 and TRBJ2-2; 10 nucleotides line up with TRBD1. Germline CDR1 reads SEHNR; CDR2 reads FQNEAQ (reference sequence). This CDR3 contains 16 residues. The junction had 7 bases not matched to a gene; V was cut back by 5 bases and J by 4 bases. The CDR3, as DNA: TGTGCCAGCAGCCAACTTAGACAGGGGGCCACCGGGGAGCTGTTTTTT. Translating it yields CASSQLRQGATGELFF.

The chain has TRBV7-8 and TRBJ2-3, with D maybe TRBD1 (5 bases). The CDR3 covers 16 residues. Trimming removed 5 bases from V and 2 bases from J, with 17 bases in between. CDR1 and CDR2 from the germline V gene are SGHVS and FQNEAQ. DNA of the CDR3: TGTGCCAGCAGCCCGCGCGCAGGGTTCAACACAGATACGCAGTATTTT. It specifies CASSPRAGFNTDTQYF.

This clone was seen only once. V and J are TRBV30 and TRBJ2-3, with TRBD2 matching over 12 bases. The CDR3 is 13 residues long. Germline CDR1 is GTSNPN and CDR2 is SVGIG (reference sequence). V was clipped by 4 bases and J by 6 bases; unmatched bases: 2. CDR3 loop: CAWTSGGADTQYF. The CDR3 region has the DNA TGTGCCTGGACTAGCGGGGGGGCGGATACGCAGTATTTT.

The rearrangement links TRBV4-1 to TRBJ2-7; tentatively, D is TRBD1 (6 bases). CDR3 size: 16 residues. Trimming shortened V by 1 base and J by 4 bases, and 17 bases separated the two germline ends. The germline V gene encodes CDR1 MGHRA and CDR2 YSYEKL. CDR3 in DNA: TGCGCCAGCAGCCAAGGGGCAGGGGACCACTTGTACGAGCAGTACTTC. It codes for CASSQGAGDHLYEQYF.

The rearrangement uses TRBV7-9 and TRBJ2-7; no reliable D call. Germline loops: CDR1 SEHNR, CDR2 FQNEAQ (reference sequence). The germline V and J ends were trimmed by 3 bases and 6 bases, with 6 bases remaining between them. This CDR3 spans 11 amino acids. The CDR3 loop is CASSFSGEQYF. The CDR3 nucleotides read TGTGCCAGCAGCTTCTCCGGCGAGCAGTACTTC.

The chain carries TRBV7-8 and TRBJ2-3; TRBD2 is a possible D gene (6 bases). CDR1 is SGHVS and CDR2 is FQNEAQ in the germline V gene. The CDR3 is 13 residues long. V gave up 0 bases and J gave up 11 bases, with 12 bases separating them. The CDR3 reads CASSLAITSLQYF. DNA of the CDR3: TGTGCCAGCAGCTTAGCCATAACTAGCCTGCAGTATTTT.

This clone was seen a single time. The chain is built from TRBV19 and TRBJ1-2, with TRBD1 identical over 7 bases. J was trimmed by 5 bases and V by 3 bases; bases with no gene match: 9. Germline V gene sequence: CDR1 LNHDA, CDR2 SQIVND (reference sequence). This CDR3 contains 15 residues. The CDR3 loop is CASSIPPGTAYGYTF. CDR3 bases: TGTGCCAGTAGTATCCCCCCCGGGACAGCTTATGGCTACACCTTC.